This TCR beta chain originates from a study of blood T cells in healthy people across ages. As for the study in general: Template switching retrieved approximately one barcoded beta molecule for each two T cells. Points from the study as a whole: Estimated diversity that came from one million T cells was considered an underestimate.

CDR3 size: 14 residues. CDR1 and CDR2 (germline): SGHAT, FQNNGV. Trimming took 6 bases from V and 7 from J; bases not matched to a gene: 8. Per sample, extraction of total RNA gave at least 6 micrograms in every case. Concerning this clonotype: Its antigen is currently unknown.

Primed by a sample-barcoded 5' primer and a J-beta primer mix, a second PCR proceeded for 7 to 11 cycles. Researchers report that each sample yielded at least 2.5 million CDR3-containing paired-end reads. One entry per CDR3 protein results from TCRdb running MiXCR on the 5' RACE reads. The profile shows roughly 2 million distinct CDR3 sequences, about 49% of them singletons. The rearrangement uses TRBV11-2 and TRBJ1-2; the match to TRBD1 covers 10 bases. The clonotype comes from a woman in her forties in good health. The sample comprised blood. The CDR3 is CASSGDRGVGGYTF. The CDR3 DNA is TGTGCCAGCAGTGGGGACAGGGGCGTAGGTGGCTACACCTTC.